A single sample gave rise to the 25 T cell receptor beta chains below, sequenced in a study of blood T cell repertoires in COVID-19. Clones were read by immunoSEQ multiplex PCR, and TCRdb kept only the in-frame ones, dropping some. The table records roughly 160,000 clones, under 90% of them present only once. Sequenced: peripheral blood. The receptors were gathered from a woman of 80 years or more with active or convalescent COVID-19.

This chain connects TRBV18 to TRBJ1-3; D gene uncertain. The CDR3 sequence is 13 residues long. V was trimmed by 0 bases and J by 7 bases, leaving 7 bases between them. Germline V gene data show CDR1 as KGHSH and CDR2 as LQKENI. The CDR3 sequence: CASSPPAVNTIYF. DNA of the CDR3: TGTGCCAGCTCACCACCGGCGGTGAACACCATATATTTT.

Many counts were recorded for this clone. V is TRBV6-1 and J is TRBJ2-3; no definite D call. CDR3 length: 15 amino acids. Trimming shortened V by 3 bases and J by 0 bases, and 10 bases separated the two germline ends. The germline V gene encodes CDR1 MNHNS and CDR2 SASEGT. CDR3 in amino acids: CASSEGFYSTDTQYF. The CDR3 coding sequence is TGTGCCAGCAGTGAGGGCTTCTATAGCACAGATACGCAGTATTTT.

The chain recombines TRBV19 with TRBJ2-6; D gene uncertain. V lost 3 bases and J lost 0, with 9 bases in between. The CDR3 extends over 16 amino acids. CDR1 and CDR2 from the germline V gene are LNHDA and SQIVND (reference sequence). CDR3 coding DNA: TGTGCCAGTAGTATGGCTGCATACTCTGGGGCCAACGTCCTGACTTTC. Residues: CASSMAAYSGANVLTF.

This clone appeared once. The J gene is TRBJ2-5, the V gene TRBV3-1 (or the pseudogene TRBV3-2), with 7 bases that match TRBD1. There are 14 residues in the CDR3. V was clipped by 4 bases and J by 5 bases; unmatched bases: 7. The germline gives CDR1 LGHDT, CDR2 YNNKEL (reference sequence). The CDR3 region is CASSPWTGGETQYF. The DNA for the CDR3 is TGTGCCAGCAGCCCATGGACAGGCGGGGAGACCCAGTACTTC.

The CDR3 DNA reads as TGTGCCTGGAGTTCTTCAGGGATGCCGCAGTATTTT. Protein product: CAWSSSGMPQYF. V is TRBV30 and J is TRBJ2-3, with D tentatively TRBD1 (5 bases). Germline assignment: CDR1 GTSNPN and CDR2 SVGIG (reference sequence). Deletions cut 2 bases from V and 10 bases from J, with 13 bases between. The CDR3 is 12 residues long.

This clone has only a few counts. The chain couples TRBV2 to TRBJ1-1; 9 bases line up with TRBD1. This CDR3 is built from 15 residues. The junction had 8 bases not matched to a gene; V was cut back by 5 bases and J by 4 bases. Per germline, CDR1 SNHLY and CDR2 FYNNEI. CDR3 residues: CASSKTGGRGTEAFF. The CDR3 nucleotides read TGTGCCAGCAGTAAAACAGGGGGCAGGGGCACTGAAGCTTTCTTT.

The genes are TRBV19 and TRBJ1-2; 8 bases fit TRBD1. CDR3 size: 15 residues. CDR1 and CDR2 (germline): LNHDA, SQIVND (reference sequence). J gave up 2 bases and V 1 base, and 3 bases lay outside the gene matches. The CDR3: CASSIGGQGNYGYTF. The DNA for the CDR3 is TGTGCCAGTAGTATAGGCGGACAGGGAAACTATGGCTACACCTTC.

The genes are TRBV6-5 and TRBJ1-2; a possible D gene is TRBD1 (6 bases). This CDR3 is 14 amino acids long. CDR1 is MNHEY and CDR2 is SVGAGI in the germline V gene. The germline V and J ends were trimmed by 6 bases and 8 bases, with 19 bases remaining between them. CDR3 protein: CASSNEGVSPGYTF. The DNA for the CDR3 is TGTGCCAGCAGCAACGAGGGGGTCTCCCCCGGCTACACCTTC.

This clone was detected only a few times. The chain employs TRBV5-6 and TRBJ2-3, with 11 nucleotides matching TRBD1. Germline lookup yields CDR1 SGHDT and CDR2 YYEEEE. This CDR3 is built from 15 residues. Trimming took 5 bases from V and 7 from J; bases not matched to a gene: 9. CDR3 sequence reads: CASSLPGTGGYTQYF. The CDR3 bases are TGTGCCAGCAGTTTACCCGGGACAGGGGGATATACGCAGTATTTT. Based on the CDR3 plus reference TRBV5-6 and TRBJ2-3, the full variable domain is DAGVTQSPTHLIKTRGQQVTLRCSPKSGHDTVSWYQQALGQGPQFIFQYYEEEERQRGNFPDRFSGHQFPNYSSELNVNALLLGDSALYLCASSLPGTGGYTQYFGPGTRLTVL.

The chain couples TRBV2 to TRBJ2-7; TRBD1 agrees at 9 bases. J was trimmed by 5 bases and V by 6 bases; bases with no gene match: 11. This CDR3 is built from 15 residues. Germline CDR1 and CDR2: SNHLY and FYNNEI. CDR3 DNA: TGTGCCAGCAGGGAACCGGGACAGGGTTCCCACGAGCAGTACTTC. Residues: CASREPGQGSHEQYF.

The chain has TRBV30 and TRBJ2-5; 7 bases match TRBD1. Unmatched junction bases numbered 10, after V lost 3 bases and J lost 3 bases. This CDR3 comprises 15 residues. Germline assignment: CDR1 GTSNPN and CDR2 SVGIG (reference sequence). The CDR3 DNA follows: TGTGCCTGGAGCGCTCTCCGGGACAGTAAAGAGACCCAGTACTTC. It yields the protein CAWSALRDSKETQYF.

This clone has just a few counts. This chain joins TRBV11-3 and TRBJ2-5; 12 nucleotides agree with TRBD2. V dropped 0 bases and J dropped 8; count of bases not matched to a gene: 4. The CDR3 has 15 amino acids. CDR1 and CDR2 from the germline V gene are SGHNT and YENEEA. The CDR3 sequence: CASSLETSGSPTQYF. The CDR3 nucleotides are TGTGCCAGCAGCTTAGAGACTAGCGGGAGTCCTACCCAGTACTTC. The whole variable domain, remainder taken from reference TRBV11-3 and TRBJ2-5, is EAGVVQSPRYKIIEKKQPVAFWCNPISGHNTLYWYLQNLGQGPELLIRYENEEAVDDSQLPKDRFSAERLKGVDSTLKIQPAELGDSAVYLCASSLETSGSPTQYFGPGTRLLVL.

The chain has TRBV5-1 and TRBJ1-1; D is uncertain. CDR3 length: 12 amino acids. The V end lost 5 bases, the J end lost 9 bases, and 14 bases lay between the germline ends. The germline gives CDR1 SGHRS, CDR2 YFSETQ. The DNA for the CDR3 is TGCGCCAGCAGACTAGGTTACGAAAAAGCTTTCTTT. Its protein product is CASRLGYEKAFF.

The chain's CDR3 is CASSLRPGVYEQYF. For the CDR3, the DNA is TGTGCCAGCAGCTTGCGCCCAGGGGTCTACGAGCAGTACTTC. The chain joins TRBV5-4 to TRBJ2-7, with TRBD1 as a possible D gene (6 bases). This CDR3 spans 14 amino acids. Looked up from germline, CDR1 is SGHNT and CDR2 is YYREEE (reference sequence). V lost 1 base, J lost 3 bases, and 11 bases lay in between.

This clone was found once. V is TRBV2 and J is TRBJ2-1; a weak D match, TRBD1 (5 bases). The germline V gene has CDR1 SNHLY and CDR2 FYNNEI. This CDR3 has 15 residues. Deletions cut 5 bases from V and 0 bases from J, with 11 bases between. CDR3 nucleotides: TGTGCCAGCAGTTTTCAGGGCGTCTCCTACAATGAGCAGTTCTTC. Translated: CASSFQGVSYNEQFF.

CDR3 loop: CASSFGHRGSSGNTIYF. The CDR3 nucleotides read TGTGCCAGCAGCTTTGGACACAGGGGTTCCTCTGGAAACACCATATATTTT. The chain uses TRBV5-6 and TRBJ1-3; 7 bases map to TRBD1. Losses at the gene ends were 2 bases for V and 0 bases for J; bases not matched to a gene: 8. The CDR3 consists of 17 residues. Per germline, CDR1 SGHDT and CDR2 YYEEEE.

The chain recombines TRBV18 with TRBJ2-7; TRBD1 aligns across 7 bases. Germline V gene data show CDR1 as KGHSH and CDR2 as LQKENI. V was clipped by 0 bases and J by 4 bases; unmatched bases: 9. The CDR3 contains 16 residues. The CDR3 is CASSPPTLAGGYEQYF. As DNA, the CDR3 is TGTGCCAGCTCACCACCGACGCTGGCAGGGGGTTACGAGCAGTACTTC.

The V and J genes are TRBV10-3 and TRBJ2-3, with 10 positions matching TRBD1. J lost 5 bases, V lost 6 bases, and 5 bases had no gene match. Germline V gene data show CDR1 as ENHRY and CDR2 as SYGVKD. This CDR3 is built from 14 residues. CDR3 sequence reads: CAIRSDRGGDTQYF. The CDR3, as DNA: TGTGCCATCAGGTCGGACAGGGGGGGAGATACGCAGTATTTT.

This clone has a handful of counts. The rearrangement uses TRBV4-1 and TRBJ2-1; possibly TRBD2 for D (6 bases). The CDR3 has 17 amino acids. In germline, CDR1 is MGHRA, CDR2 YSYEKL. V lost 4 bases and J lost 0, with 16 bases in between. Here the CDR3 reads CASSLEGAGSSYNEQFF. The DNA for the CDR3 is TGCGCCAGCAGCCTAGAAGGAGCGGGTAGCTCCTACAATGAGCAGTTCTTC.

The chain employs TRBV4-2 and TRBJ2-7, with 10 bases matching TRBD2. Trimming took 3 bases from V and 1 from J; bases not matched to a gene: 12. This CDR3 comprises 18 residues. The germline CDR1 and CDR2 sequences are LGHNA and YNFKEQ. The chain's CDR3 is CASSQDNLAGEFSYEQYF. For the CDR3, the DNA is TGTGCCAGCAGCCAGGACAATCTAGCGGGAGAATTTTCCTACGAGCAGTACTTC.

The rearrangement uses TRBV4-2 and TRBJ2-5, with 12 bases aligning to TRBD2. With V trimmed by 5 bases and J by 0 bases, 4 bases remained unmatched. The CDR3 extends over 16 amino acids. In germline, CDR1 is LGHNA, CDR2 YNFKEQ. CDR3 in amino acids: CASSSRLAGDQETQYF. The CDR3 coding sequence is TGTGCCAGCAGCTCCCGACTAGCGGGGGACCAAGAGACCCAGTACTTC.

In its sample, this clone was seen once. DNA for the CDR3: TGTGCCATCGAAGCAGGGGGCTTGGCTGAAGCTTTCTTT. This sequence encodes CAIEAGGLAEAFF. The V gene is TRBV10-3, the J gene TRBJ1-1, with TRBD1 matching over 8 bases. V was clipped by 8 bases and J by 6 bases; unmatched bases: 8. CDR1 is ENHRY, CDR2 SYGVKD, per germline. This CDR3 comprises 13 residues.

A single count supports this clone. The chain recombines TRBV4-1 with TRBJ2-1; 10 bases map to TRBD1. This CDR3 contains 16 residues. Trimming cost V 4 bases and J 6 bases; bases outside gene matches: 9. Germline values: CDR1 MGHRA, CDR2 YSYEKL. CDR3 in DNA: TGCGCCAGCAGCCCAGTGGGACAGGGGTGGGGCAATGAGCAGTTCTTC. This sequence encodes CASSPVGQGWGNEQFF.

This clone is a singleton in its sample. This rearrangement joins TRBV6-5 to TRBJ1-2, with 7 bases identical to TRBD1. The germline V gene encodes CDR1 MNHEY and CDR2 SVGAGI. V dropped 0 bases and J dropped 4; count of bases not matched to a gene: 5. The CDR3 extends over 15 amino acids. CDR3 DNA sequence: TGTGCCAGCAGTTACTCGGACAGGCAACCCTATGGCTACACCTTC. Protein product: CASSYSDRQPYGYTF.

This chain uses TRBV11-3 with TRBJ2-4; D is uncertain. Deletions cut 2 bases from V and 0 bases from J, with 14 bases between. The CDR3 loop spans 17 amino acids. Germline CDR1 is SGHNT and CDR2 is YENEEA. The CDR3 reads CASSLIGARLAKNIQYF. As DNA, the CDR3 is TGTGCCAGCAGCTTAATAGGTGCTAGGCTAGCCAAAAACATTCAGTACTTC.